This T cell receptor (beta chain) was sequenced for a study of cytomegalovirus exposure and HLA in healthy donors. Study-level findings and limits: Reports showed the classifier diagnosing cytomegalovirus status with high specificity and sensitivity.

A remark on this clone: Its target is unknown.

The PCR used 60 Vbeta and 13 Jbeta primers. TCRdb's copy holds only in-frame clones and misses some; the assay was immunoSEQ multiplex PCR. The listing records about 54,000 clones. V was trimmed by 3 bases and J by 3 bases, leaving 11 bases between them. The CDR3 is 14 residues long. Germline lookup yields CDR1 MDHEN and CDR2 SYDVKM. This TCR derives from a woman aged 40 to 50 in good health and CMV-seronegative. V and J are TRBV28 and TRBJ1-2; D is undetermined. Sequencing used PBMCs. CDR3 in amino acids: CASSLGQADYGYTF. CDR3 nucleotides: TGTGCCAGCAGTTTGGGCCAGGCTGACTATGGCTACACCTTC.